These 13 T cell receptor beta chains came from one sample sequenced in a study of blood T cell repertoires in COVID-19. Clones were sequenced by immunoSEQ multiplex PCR, and TCRdb holds only the in-frame ones, with some missing. Here the sample spans roughly 210,000 clones, less than 90% being singletons. The specimen sequenced was peripheral blood. The receptors shown here come from a woman older than 75 with COVID-19, enrolled during active disease.

The chain has TRBV24-1 and TRBJ2-6, with TRBD1 as a possible D gene (5 bases). The CDR3 has 12 amino acids. Germline assignment: CDR1 KGHDR and CDR2 SFDVKD. With 3 bases removed from V and 15 bases from J, the gap between germline ends came to 11 bases. Written as DNA, the CDR3 is TGTGCCACCAGTGATCCAGGGCGGCACCTGACTTTC. Its translation: CATSDPGRHLTF.

The genes are TRBV12-3 or TRBV12-4 and TRBJ1-1; D is unclear. The CDR3 has 13 residues. V gave up 3 bases and J gave up 2 bases, with 7 bases separating them. Written as DNA, the CDR3 is TGTGCCAGCAGTTTGAACAGCAACACTGAAGCTTTCTTT. Translation: CASSLNSNTEAFF.

This clone appeared once. The V call is TRBV5-4, the J call TRBJ2-7; TRBD2 is a possible D gene (6 bases). Between the trimmed V and J ends, which lost 5 bases and 3 bases, there was a span of 12 bases. CDR1 is SGHNT and CDR2 is YYREEE in the germline V gene (reference sequence). The CDR3 is 13 amino acids. In DNA, the CDR3 is TGTGCCAGCAGAAAGGAGGGGCTCTACGAGCAGTACTTC. Its protein is CASRKEGLYEQYF.

J is TRBJ1-5 and V is TRBV2, with D hard to call. Germline V lookup: CDR1 SNHLY, CDR2 FYNNEI. This CDR3 comprises 14 residues. V was pared by 4 bases and J by 0 bases, with 7 bases between. CDR3 sequence: CASSGSYSNQPQHF. The CDR3, as DNA: TGTGCCAGCAGTGGCAGTTATAGCAATCAGCCCCAGCATTTT.

The chain couples TRBV29-1 to TRBJ2-1, with 8 bases fitting TRBD1. Germline V gives CDR1 SQVTM, CDR2 ANQGSEA. This CDR3 has 15 residues. The J segment lost 0 bases and the V segment lost 3 bases, leaving 4 bases of the junction unmatched. The CDR3 reads CSVEGQASSYNEQFF. CDR3 DNA sequence: TGCAGCGTTGAGGGACAGGCAAGCTCCTACAATGAGCAGTTCTTC.

V is TRBV4-3 and J is TRBJ1-1; D is unresolved. V lost 6 bases and J 4 bases, leaving 15 bases between the germline ends. CDR3 length: 14 amino acids. Germline V gene sequence: CDR1 LGHNA, CDR2 YSLEER. CDR3 sequence (DNA): TGCGCCAGCAGTCCCACGGCAGGTAGCACTGAAGCTTTCTTT. This gives the protein CASSPTAGSTEAFF.

This clone has more than one count but fewer than ten. The chain links TRBV27 to TRBJ1-5, with 7 nucleotides matching TRBD1. V dropped 4 bases and J dropped 6; count of bases not matched to a gene: 9. CDR3 size: 15 residues. Germline loops: CDR1 MNHEY, CDR2 SMNVEV (reference sequence). The CDR3 region is CASSSLQGTVQPQHF. CDR3 sequence (DNA): TGTGCCAGCAGTTCGTTACAGGGGACGGTTCAGCCCCAGCATTTT.

The count of this clone is one. The V call is TRBV11-2, the J call TRBJ2-1, with D maybe TRBD2 (6 bases). V lost 5 bases, J lost 6 bases, and 14 bases lay in between. Looked up from germline, CDR1 is SGHAT and CDR2 is FQNNGV. CDR3 length equals 14 residues. The CDR3 is CASSPRPGGNEQFF. For the CDR3, the DNA is TGTGCCAGCAGCCCTCGCCCCGGGGGCAATGAGCAGTTCTTC. Full variable domain (rest looked up from reference TRBV11-2 and TRBJ2-1): EAGVAQSPRYKIIEKRQSVAFWCNPISGHATLYWYQQILGQGPKLLIQFQNNGVVDDSQLPKDRFSAERLKGVDSTLKIQPAKLEDSAVYLCASSPRPGGNEQFFGPGTRLTVL.

This CDR3 reads CSAGADGYTF. The CDR3 bases are TGCAGTGCTGGGGCTGATGGCTACACCTTC. J is TRBJ1-2 and V is TRBV20-1; TRBD1 might be the D (5 bases). This CDR3 is built from 10 residues. Trimming removed 5 bases at V and 6 bases at J, with 7 bases between. The germline CDR1 and CDR2 sequences are DFQATT and SNEGSKA (reference sequence).

The chain combines TRBV6-2 or TRBV6-3 with TRBJ1-2, with TRBD1 as a possible D gene (5 bases). The CDR3 covers 13 residues. Germline V gene data show CDR1 as MNHEY and CDR2 as SVGEGT. Trimming shortened V by 2 bases and J by 4 bases, and 8 bases separated the two germline ends. CDR3 region: CASSYAGSYGYTF. The CDR3 DNA sequence: TGTGCCAGCAGTTACGCAGGGTCCTATGGCTACACCTTC.

The gene calls are TRBV7-2 and TRBJ2-1; 10 nucleotides agree with TRBD2. Germline CDR1 reads SGHTA; CDR2 reads FQGNSA. V lost 7 bases to trimming and J lost 7 bases; unmatched junction nucleotides: 19. The CDR3 is 18 residues long. CDR3 nucleotides: TGTGCCAGCACTGTACAAGCCCAAGCGGGGGGGCTGGGGAATGAGCAGTTCTTC. It specifies CASTVQAQAGGLGNEQFF. The variable domain in full, with the rest retrieved from reference TRBV7-2 and TRBJ2-1, is GAGVSQSPSNKVTEKGKDVELRCDPISGHTALYWYRQSLGQGLEFLIYFQGNSAPDKSGLPSDRFSAERTGGSVSTLTIQRTQQEDSAVYLCASTVQAQAGGLGNEQFFGPGTRLTVL.

V and J are TRBV5-1 and TRBJ1-1; the D is unclear. Germline lookup yields CDR1 SGHRS and CDR2 YFSETQ. The CDR3 length is 15 residues. V dropped 2 bases and J dropped 3 bases, with 14 bases sitting between them. The CDR3 protein is CASSFSHIADTEAFF. Here the CDR3 DNA reads TGCGCCAGCAGCTTTAGTCATATCGCGGACACTGAAGCTTTCTTT.

This clone was detected once. The rearrangement joins TRBV12-3 or TRBV12-4 to TRBJ2-2; D possibly corresponds to TRBD1 (6 bases). V gave up 5 bases and J gave up 8 bases, with 12 bases separating them. The CDR3 sequence is 13 residues long. The CDR3 DNA reads as TGTGCCAGCAGTCGGGACAATTTTGGGGAGCTGTTTTTT. This encodes CASSRDNFGELFF.